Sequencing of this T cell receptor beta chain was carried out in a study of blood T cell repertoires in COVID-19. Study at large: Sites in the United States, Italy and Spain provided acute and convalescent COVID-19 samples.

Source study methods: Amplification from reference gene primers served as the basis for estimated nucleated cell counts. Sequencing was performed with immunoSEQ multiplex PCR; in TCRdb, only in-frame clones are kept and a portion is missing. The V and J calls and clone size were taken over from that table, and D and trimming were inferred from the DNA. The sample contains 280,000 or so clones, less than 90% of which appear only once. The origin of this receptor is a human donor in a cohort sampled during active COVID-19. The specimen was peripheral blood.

The CDR3 sequence: CASSGTAKETQYF. CDR3 coding DNA: TGTGCCAGCAGTGGGACAGCAAAAGAGACCCAGTACTTC. The gene calls are TRBV25-1 and TRBJ2-5; weak D call: TRBD1 (6 bases). This CDR3 spans 13 amino acids. Germline V CDR1 and CDR2: MGHDK, SYGVNS. V lost 4 bases and J lost 3, with 9 bases in between.